The rows below give T cell receptor beta chains drawn from one sample of a study of T-cell reconstitution after alpha-beta-depleted transplantation in children. TCRdb processed the PCR reads anew with MiXCR; each CDR3 protein has one entry. The sample lists approximately 230,000 distinct CDR3 sequences, under 30% seen once, with around 4.8% in the top ten. Sequenced here: PBMCs, mostly from graft donor cells, sampled 360 days after TCRalphabeta/CD19-depleted stem cell transplant. Receptor source: a female patient between 2 and 15 years old who had a stem cell transplant for congenital amegakaryocytic thrombocytopenia, so the T cells may come from the graft donor. The CDR3 runs from the conserved cysteine through the conserved F or W. Each record gives: J gene, D gene, clone size, V gene, CDR3 protein, CDR3 DNA. The D gene is left open where the match is weak. Clone size is not always given. Where it is, it says once, few, many or a class for expanded clones.

j_gene: TRBJ1-4
d_gene: NA
abundance: NA
v_gene: TRBV11-2
CDR3aa: CASSILPSPTNEKLFF
CDR3nt: TGTGCCAGCAGCATACTACCCAGTCCAACTAATGAAAAACTGTTTTTT

j_gene: TRBJ2-2
d_gene: NA
abundance: few
v_gene: TRBV5-1
CDR3aa: CASGQVGAGELFF
CDR3nt: TGCGCCAGTGGGCAGGTTGGGGCCGGGGAGCTGTTTTTT

j_gene: TRBJ2-7
d_gene: NA
abundance: NA
v_gene: TRBV28
CDR3aa: CASSLMGFGVYEQYF
CDR3nt: TGTGCCAGCAGTTTAATGGGCTTTGGGGTATACGAGCAGTACTTC

j_gene: TRBJ1-1
d_gene: NA
abundance: few
v_gene: TRBV12-3/TRBV12-4
CDR3aa: CASSLNGATEAFF
CDR3nt: TGTGCCAGCAGTTTAAACGGGGCAACTGAAGCTTTCTTT

j_gene: TRBJ2-5
d_gene: NA
abundance: NA
v_gene: TRBV5-5
CDR3aa: CASSLAGEYQETQYF
CDR3nt: TGTGCCAGCAGCTTGGCGGGAGAATACCAAGAGACCCAGTACTTC

j_gene: TRBJ1-3
d_gene: NA
abundance: NA
v_gene: TRBV7-2
CDR3aa: CASSLRRTASSGNTIYF
CDR3nt: TGTGCCAGCAGCTTAAGGAGGACTGCGAGCTCTGGAAACACCATATATTTT

j_gene: TRBJ2-2
d_gene: NA
abundance: NA
v_gene: TRBV15
CDR3aa: CATSRVLTGELFF
CDR3nt: TGTGCCACCAGCAGAGTATTGACCGGGGAGCTGTTTTTT

j_gene: TRBJ1-1
d_gene: NA
abundance: NA
v_gene: TRBV12-3/TRBV12-4
CDR3aa: CASSLLLTEAFF
CDR3nt: TGTGCCAGCAGTTTACTACTGACTGAAGCTTTCTTT

j_gene: TRBJ2-1
d_gene: TRBD2
abundance: NA
v_gene: TRBV6-5
CDR3aa: CASSYRLAGRNEQFF
CDR3nt: TGTGCCAGCAGTTACAGGCTAGCGGGGCGTAATGAGCAGTTCTTC

j_gene: TRBJ1-5
d_gene: TRBD1
abundance: NA
v_gene: TRBV27
CDR3aa: CASQTGTGGSDSNQPQHF
CDR3nt: TGTGCCAGCCAAACCGGGACAGGGGGCTCCGATAGCAATCAGCCCCAGCATTTT

j_gene: TRBJ1-5
d_gene: NA
abundance: NA
v_gene: TRBV5-1
CDR3aa: CASSLGSGGYQPQHF
CDR3nt: TGCGCCAGCAGCTTGGGTTCCGGGGGCTATCAGCCCCAGCATTTT

j_gene: TRBJ2-1
d_gene: TRBD2
abundance: NA
v_gene: TRBV5-1
CDR3aa: CASESRSGGRNEQFF
CDR3nt: TGCGCCAGCGAGTCGCGTAGCGGGGGCAGGAATGAGCAGTTCTTC

j_gene: TRBJ2-1
d_gene: TRBD2
abundance: many
v_gene: TRBV12-3/TRBV12-4
CDR3aa: CASSFSGTNEQFF
CDR3nt: TGTGCCAGCAGCTTTAGCGGGACCAATGAGCAGTTCTTC

j_gene: TRBJ1-4
d_gene: NA
abundance: NA
v_gene: TRBV7-8
CDR3aa: CASSSHDEKLFF
CDR3nt: TGTGCCAGCAGCTCACACGATGAAAAACTGTTTTTT